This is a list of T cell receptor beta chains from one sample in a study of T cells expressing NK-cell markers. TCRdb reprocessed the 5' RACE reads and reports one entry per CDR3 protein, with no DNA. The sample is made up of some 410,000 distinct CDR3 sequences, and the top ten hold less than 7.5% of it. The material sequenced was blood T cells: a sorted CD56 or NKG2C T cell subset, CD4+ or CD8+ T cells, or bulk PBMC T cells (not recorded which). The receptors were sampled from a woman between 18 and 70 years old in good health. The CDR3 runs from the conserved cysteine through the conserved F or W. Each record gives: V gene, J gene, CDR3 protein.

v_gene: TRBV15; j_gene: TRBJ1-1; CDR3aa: CATSRGQGAVAFF
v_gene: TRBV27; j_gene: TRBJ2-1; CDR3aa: CASSSPYRTGGYEQFF
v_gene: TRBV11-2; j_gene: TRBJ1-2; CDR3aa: CASSSTETGYYGYTF
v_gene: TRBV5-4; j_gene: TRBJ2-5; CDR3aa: CASTRYQGAGETQYF
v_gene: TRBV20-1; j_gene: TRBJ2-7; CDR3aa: CSARGIEAGVISTYEQYF
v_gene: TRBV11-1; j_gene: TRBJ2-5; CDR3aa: CASSLPTTGRFIANQETQYF
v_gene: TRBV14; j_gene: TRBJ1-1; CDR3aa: CASSLKDDRRILNTEAFF
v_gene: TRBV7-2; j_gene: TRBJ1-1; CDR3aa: CASSLVGGGREAFF
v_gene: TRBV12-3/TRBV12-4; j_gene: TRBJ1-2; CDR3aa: CASSPTGTSNYTF
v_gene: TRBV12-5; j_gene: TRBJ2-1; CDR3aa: CASGLGLAGVANEQFF
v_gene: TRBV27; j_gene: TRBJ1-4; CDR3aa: CASRLQGLDEKLFF
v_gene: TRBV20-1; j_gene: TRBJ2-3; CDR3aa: CSARTFAGVPDTQYF
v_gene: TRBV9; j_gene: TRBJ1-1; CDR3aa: CASSVALVNTEAFF
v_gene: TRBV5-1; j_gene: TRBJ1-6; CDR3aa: CASKLIGDNSPLHF
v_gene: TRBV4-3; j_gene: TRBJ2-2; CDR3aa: CASSQEDTGELFF
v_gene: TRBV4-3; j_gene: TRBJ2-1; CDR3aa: CASSHRQGANNEQFF
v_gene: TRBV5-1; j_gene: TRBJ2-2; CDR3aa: CASSPNVAGELFF
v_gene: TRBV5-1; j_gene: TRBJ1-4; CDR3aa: CASSFGTDFEKLFF
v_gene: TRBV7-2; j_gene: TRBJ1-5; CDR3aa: CASSFPGANSNQPQHF
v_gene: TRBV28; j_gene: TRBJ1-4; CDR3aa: CASSSPGGQRTPQPEKLFF
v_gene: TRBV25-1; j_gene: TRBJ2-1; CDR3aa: CASSTRGHEQFF
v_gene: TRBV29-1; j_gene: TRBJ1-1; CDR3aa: CSVGRGAEAFF
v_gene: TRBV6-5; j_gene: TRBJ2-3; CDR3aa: CASSFLLDGGATDTQYF
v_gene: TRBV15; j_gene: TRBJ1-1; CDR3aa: CATSREQGAVTEAFF
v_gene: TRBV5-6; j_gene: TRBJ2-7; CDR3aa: CASSFLAGARYEQYF
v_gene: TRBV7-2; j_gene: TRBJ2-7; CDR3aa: CASSYGQGALVSYEQYF
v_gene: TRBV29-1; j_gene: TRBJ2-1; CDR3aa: CSVEGRGGRYNEQFF
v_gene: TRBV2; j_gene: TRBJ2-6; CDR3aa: CASSDSVISGSYGANVLTF
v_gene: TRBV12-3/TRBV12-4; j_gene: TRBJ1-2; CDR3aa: CASSRQDGGYTF
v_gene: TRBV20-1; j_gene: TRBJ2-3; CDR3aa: CSAGGTSYSTDTQYF
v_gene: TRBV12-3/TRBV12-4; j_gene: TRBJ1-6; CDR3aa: CASSLQGQSSYNSPLHF
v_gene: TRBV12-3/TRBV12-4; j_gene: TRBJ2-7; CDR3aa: CASSLIGQVISEQYF
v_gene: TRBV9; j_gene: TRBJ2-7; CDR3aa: CASSVESGVNSYEQYF
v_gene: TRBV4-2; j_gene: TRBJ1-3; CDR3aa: CASSERGTPGNTIYF
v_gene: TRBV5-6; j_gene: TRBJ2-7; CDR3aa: CASSLRQGSTYEQYF
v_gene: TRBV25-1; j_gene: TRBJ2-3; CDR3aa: CASSLGGDRMRDTQYF
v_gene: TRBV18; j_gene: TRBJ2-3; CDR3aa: CASSPNDGADTQYF
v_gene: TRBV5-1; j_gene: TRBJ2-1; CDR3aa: CASSFVTSGVVNEQFF
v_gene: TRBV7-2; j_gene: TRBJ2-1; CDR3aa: CASSLVAGMSEQFF
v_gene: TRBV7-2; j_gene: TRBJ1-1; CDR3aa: CASSLVLGVNTEAFF
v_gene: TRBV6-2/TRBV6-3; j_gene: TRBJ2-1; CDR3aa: CASSYQGLASYNEQFF
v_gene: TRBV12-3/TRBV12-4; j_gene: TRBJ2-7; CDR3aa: CASSLAGLTYEQYF
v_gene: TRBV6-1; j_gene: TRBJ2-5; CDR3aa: CASSKTGGETQYF
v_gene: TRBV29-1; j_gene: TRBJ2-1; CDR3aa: CSVELGQTFDEQFF